A single sample gave rise to the 27 T cell receptor beta chains below, sequenced in a study of spatial heterogeneity in lung cancer. TCRdb re-analysed the 5' RACE reads in MiXCR, keeping a single row per CDR3 protein. The table has roughly 39,000 distinct CDR3 sequences, roughly 7.4% seen once. Noted time point: sample taken at primary tumor resection. The study sequenced unsorted whole RNA from tumor, nontumor lung or frozen PBMC. This sample comprised PBMCs, obtained at surgery. The receptors here all came from a male donor with early-stage non-small cell lung cancer.

This clonotype was observed at least ten times. The genes are TRBV3-1 and TRBJ2-3; 10 bases agree with TRBD2. The CDR3 runs to 14 residues. Germline V CDR1 and CDR2: LGHDT, YNNKEL (reference sequence). J lost 4 bases, V lost 2 bases, and 0 bases had no gene match. CDR3 protein: CASSQLAGADTQYF. In DNA, the CDR3 is TGTGCCAGCAGCCAACTAGCGGGAGCAGATACGCAGTATTTT.

This clonotype was counted many times. The chain is built from TRBV7-9 and TRBJ1-1; D is uncertain. The germline V gene has CDR1 SEHNR and CDR2 FQNEAQ (reference sequence). Trimming removed 10 bases from V and 5 bases from J, with 11 bases in between. CDR3 size: 11 residues. The CDR3 sequence: CATPAWTEAFF. The CDR3, as DNA: TGTGCCACCCCCGCTTGGACTGAAGCTTTCTTT.

This rearrangement joins TRBV6-6 to TRBJ1-5, with 8 bases that match TRBD1. J was trimmed by 3 bases and V by 5 bases; bases with no gene match: 3. CDR1 MNHNY and CDR2 SVGAGI come from the germline V gene (reference sequence). The length of the CDR3 is 14 residues. CDR3: CASSPQGANQPQHF. CDR3 DNA sequence: TGTGCCAGCAGTCCCCAGGGGGCCAATCAGCCCCAGCATTTT.

This clonotype occurred many times. The chain has TRBV6-6 and TRBJ1-3, with D hard to call. Trimming cost V 7 bases and J 4 bases, with 14 bases left between them. Germline CDR1 is MNHNY and CDR2 is SVGAGI (reference sequence). The CDR3 is made up of 14 amino acids. CDR3: CASTGASEGNTIYF. The CDR3 DNA is TGTGCCAGCACAGGTGCCTCAGAGGGAAACACCATATATTTT.

This clonotype was seen only once. A junction boundary mismatches the germline segment, possibly from a read error. The rearrangement uses TRBV7-3 and TRBJ2-5; D might be TRBD1 (5 bases). The CDR3 has 14 residues. In germline, CDR1 is SGHTA, CDR2 FQGTGA. The CDR3 DNA sequence: TGTGGCAGCAGCTTAGGGGCAGAAAGGGAGACCCAGTACTTC. Protein: CGSSLGAERETQYF.

The chain couples TRBV20-1 to TRBJ2-6; D unresolved. Deletions cut 6 bases from V and 9 bases from J, with 18 bases between. Germline-derived CDR1 and CDR2 are DFQATT and SNEGSKA (reference sequence). The CDR3 totals 14 residues. DNA of the CDR3: TGCAGTGCGGCAGGCGTCAACACCCACAACGTCCTGACTTTC. It translates to CSAAGVNTHNVLTF.

This clonotype was counted ten times or more. The chain joins TRBV3-1 to TRBJ1-5, with D uncertain. The V gene lost 1 base and the J gene lost 0 bases, with 7 bases spanning the gap. This CDR3 contains 15 residues. Germline CDR1 reads LGHDT; CDR2 reads YNNKEL (reference sequence). For the CDR3, the DNA is TGTGCCAGCAGCCAAGGACTCAATAGCAATCAGCCCCAGCATTTT. Amino acid sequence: CASSQGLNSNQPQHF.

This clonotype was seen more than once but under ten times. V usage is TRBV6-5 and J usage is TRBJ1-5; TRBD1 is a possible D gene (6 bases). This CDR3 region has 13 residues. Germline values: CDR1 MNHEY, CDR2 SVGAGI. V was clipped by 5 bases and J by 6 bases, with 11 bases between them. The CDR3 reads CASSRGVVQPQHF. CDR3 sequence (DNA): TGTGCCAGCAGTAGGGGGGTAGTTCAGCCCCAGCATTTT.

This clonotype has a handful of counts. DNA for the CDR3: TGTGCCAGCAGTCAGGTCCACCAAGAGACCCAGTACTTC. It encodes CASSQVHQETQYF. The gene calls are TRBV25-1 and TRBJ2-5, with D unresolved. This CDR3 spans 13 amino acids. From germline, CDR1 is MGHDK and CDR2 SYGVNS. V dropped 5 bases and J dropped 0 bases, with 7 bases sitting between them. Together with reference TRBV25-1 and TRBJ2-5, the CDR3 gives the full variable domain: EADIYQTPRYLVIGTGKKITLECSQTMGHDKMYWYQQDPGMELHLIHYSYGVNSTEKGDLSSESTVSRIRTEHFPLTLESARPSHTSQYLCASSQVHQETQYFGPGTRLLVL.

The genes are TRBV24-1 and TRBJ1-5; D may be TRBD1 (5 bases). The CDR3 spans 13 residues. Trimming took off 2 bases at V and 7 bases at J, with 8 bases between the two ends. CDR1 KGHDR and CDR2 SFDVKD come from the germline V gene. Here the CDR3 DNA reads TGTGCCACCAGTGATTACGGGGGGCAGCCCCAGCATTTT. This codes for CATSDYGGQPQHF.

This clonotype was found many times. This chain joins TRBV3-1 and TRBJ2-1, with 9 bases identical to TRBD2. V trimming: 1 base; J trimming: 12 bases; junction bases outside the gene matches: 10. The CDR3 sequence is 15 residues long. CDR1 and CDR2 from the germline V gene are LGHDT and YNNKEL (reference sequence). The CDR3 protein is CASSQGAAGGPAQFF. The CDR3 region has the DNA TGTGCCAGCAGCCAAGGGGCGGCGGGGGGGCCTGCGCAGTTCTTC.

This clonotype was observed many times. The chain couples TRBV21-1 to TRBJ2-7. TRBV21-1 constitutes a pseudogene. The CDR3 has 15 residues. The DNA for the CDR3 is TGTGCCAGCAGCAAAGTGGGGAACAGAGAATACGAGCAGTACGTC. Its protein is CASSKVGNREYEQYV.

This clonotype was recorded a few times. This sequence joins TRBV10-2 and TRBJ2-3; D possibly matches TRBD1 or TRBD2 (5 bases each). V was shortened by 6 bases and J by 3 bases, with 7 bases between the two germline ends. Germline CDR1 is WSHSY and CDR2 is SAAADI. The CDR3 consists of 12 residues. The CDR3 DNA reads as TGCGCCAGCAGCGGGACGACAGATACGCAGTATTTT. Translating gives CASSGTTDTQYF.

The chain couples TRBV6-1 to TRBJ2-3; 11 bases map to TRBD2. CDR3 size: 18 residues. CDR1 is MNHNS and CDR2 is SASEGT in the germline V gene. The trim removed 2 bases at V and 2 bases at J, leaving 9 bases unmatched. CDR3 in amino acids: CASSESTSGSSTTDTQYF. The CDR3 coding sequence is TGTGCCAGCAGTGAAAGTACTAGCGGGAGTTCAACCACAGATACGCAGTATTTT.

There are a few counts of this clonotype. This chain uses TRBV12-3 or TRBV12-4 with TRBJ1-6; D not certain. CDR3 size: 14 residues. With 3 bases removed from V and 10 bases from J, the gap between germline ends came to 13 bases. CDR3: CASSFPFRDSPLHF. Written as DNA, the CDR3 is TGTGCCAGCAGTTTCCCCTTCAGAGACTCACCCCTCCACTTT.

This clonotype was detected many times. The chain is built from TRBV30 and TRBJ2-3; 11 bases agree with TRBD2. There are 16 residues in the CDR3. Germline CDR1 is GTSNPN and CDR2 is SVGIG (reference sequence). V shed 2 bases, J shed 5 bases, and the junction held 9 bases outside the gene matches. The CDR3 protein is CAWSSRLAGPEDTQYF. The CDR3 region has the DNA TGTGCCTGGAGTTCTAGACTAGCGGGACCGGAAGATACGCAGTATTTT.

This clonotype came up many times. The chain carries TRBV12-3 or TRBV12-4 and TRBJ2-1; TRBD1 matches at 7 bases. The CDR3 totals 14 residues. The V gene end was trimmed by 5 bases and the J gene end by 7 bases; junction bases not matched to a gene: 8. The CDR3 nucleotides read TGTGCCAGCAGTACAGGGGATTTAGGAAATGAGCAGTTCTTC. Protein sequence: CASSTGDLGNEQFF.

This clonotype showed up many times. This rearrangement joins TRBV6-5 to TRBJ2-5; no clear D. The CDR3 runs to 11 residues. Germline values: CDR1 MNHEY, CDR2 SVGAGI. V lost 5 bases to trimming and J lost 5 bases, with 6 bases between them. The CDR3 is CASSNGETQYF. In DNA, the CDR3 is TGTGCCAGCAGTAATGGGGAGACCCAGTACTTC.

This clonotype was detected many times. V gene TRBV6-2 or TRBV6-3 combines with J gene TRBJ2-1; D call uncertain. V was clipped by 7 bases and J by 0 bases, with 13 bases between them. The length of the CDR3 is 15 residues. Germline assignment: CDR1 MNHEY and CDR2 SVGEGT. This chain's CDR3 is CASNRRLSSYNEQFF. CDR3 coding DNA: TGTGCCAGCAATCGGCGGCTGAGCTCCTACAATGAGCAGTTCTTC.

The CDR3, as DNA: TGTGCCAGCAGCTTACTAGCCCGATCTAGCGGGGTACCCGGAGACATTCAGTACTTC. This codes for CASSLLARSSGVPGDIQYF. The rearrangement uses TRBV7-2 and TRBJ2-4, with TRBD2 identical over 9 bases. There are 19 residues in the CDR3. CDR1 is SGHTA, CDR2 FQGNSA, per germline. Trimming removed 2 bases from V and 8 bases from J; junction bases left unmatched: 19.

At least ten counts were recorded for this clonotype. The genes are TRBV9 and TRBJ1-6, with D unclear. The CDR3 covers 12 residues. Germline assignment: CDR1 SGDLS and CDR2 YYNGEE. Trimming removed 3 bases at V and 3 bases at J, with 1 base between. CDR3 in DNA: TGTGCCAGCAGCGACTATAATTCACCCCTCCACTTT. It translates to CASSDYNSPLHF.

This chain connects TRBV14 to TRBJ2-7; 7 bases line up with TRBD1. V was clipped by 5 bases and J by 3 bases; unmatched bases: 4. CDR1 and CDR2 from the germline V gene are SGHDN and FVKESK. The CDR3 loop spans 13 amino acids. The CDR3 is CASSAGTVYEQYF. The CDR3 nucleotides read TGTGCCAGCAGCGCAGGGACAGTCTACGAGCAGTACTTC. Based on the CDR3 plus reference TRBV14 and TRBJ2-7, the full variable domain is EAGVTQFPSHSVIEKGQTVTLRCDPISGHDNLYWYRRVMGKEIKFLLHFVKESKQDESGMPNNRFLAERTGGTYSTLKVQPAELEDSGVYFCASSAGTVYEQYFGPGTRLTVT.

A few counts support this clonotype. The V and J genes are TRBV2 and TRBJ2-5, with D perhaps matching TRBD1 (6 bases). The germline V gene has CDR1 SNHLY and CDR2 FYNNEI. Between the trimmed V and J ends, which lost 6 bases and 4 bases, there was a span of 15 bases. CDR3 length: 14 residues. CDR3 residues: CASRHRVGGETQYF. The CDR3 DNA reads TGTGCCAGCAGGCACAGGGTCGGAGGAGAGACCCAGTACTTC.

This clonotype was detected ten times or more. As DNA, the CDR3 is TGCAGTGCTAGTGCCGGGCCCTACGAGCAGTACGTC. Translated, it gives CSASAGPYEQYV. The genes are TRBV20-1 and TRBJ2-7; D remains ambiguous. The CDR3 runs 12 residues. Trimming stripped 3 bases from V and 2 bases from J, with 8 bases between. Germline values: CDR1 DFQATT, CDR2 SNEGSKA (reference sequence).

This clonotype was counted ten times or more. The rearrangement links TRBV4-2 to TRBJ2-5; TRBD2 matches at 7 bases. V was clipped by 3 bases and J by 3 bases; unmatched bases: 4. The CDR3 totals 14 residues. From germline, CDR1 is LGHNA and CDR2 YNFKEQ. CDR3 nucleotides: TGTGCCAGCAGCCACCGTCTAGCGGAAGAGACCCAGTACTTC. Translating gives CASSHRLAEETQYF.

This clonotype has only a few counts. This sequence joins TRBV24-1 and TRBJ2-3; 7 bases align to TRBD1. V lost 2 bases, J lost 5 bases, and 12 bases stayed unmatched. The CDR3 has 17 amino acids. CDR1 is KGHDR and CDR2 is SFDVKD in the germline V gene. The chain's CDR3 is CATSDSRQGFHGDTQYF. The CDR3 coding sequence is TGTGCCACCAGTGATTCGAGACAGGGCTTCCATGGAGATACGCAGTATTTT.

There are many counts of this clonotype. V usage is TRBV6-2 or TRBV6-3 and J usage is TRBJ2-2; no clear D. Trimming shortened V by 2 bases and J by 2 bases, and 9 bases separated the two germline ends. This CDR3 is built from 15 residues. CDR1 and CDR2 from the germline V gene are MNHEY and SVGEGT. Here the CDR3 DNA reads TGTGCCAGCAGTTACGGCTACTATAACACCGGGGAGCTGTTTTTT. This sequence encodes CASSYGYYNTGELFF.